A selection of T cell receptor beta chains follows, all from one sample in a study of human T cells and chemical hapten exposure. TCRdb analysed the RACE reads with MiXCR anew, one entry per CDR3 protein. The table has 56,000 or so distinct CDR3 sequences, around a tenth seen once. This material consisted of whole blood, taken in connection with sensitization to the hapten diphenylcyclopropenone (DPC). These receptors were obtained from a woman younger than 45 with alopecia areata. Some clones in this sample may be carry-over from other donors' samples. The CDR3 runs from the conserved cysteine through the conserved F or W. Fields, in order: clone size, D gene, J gene, V gene, CDR3 DNA, CDR3 protein. D genes are given only for firm matches. Clone size is stated in some rows and not others, as once, few, many or a class when expanded.

clone size: .; D gene: TRBD1; J gene: TRBJ1-2; V gene: TRBV6-2/TRBV6-3; CDR3 DNA: TGTGCCAGCAGTACCGGGACAGGGTATAACTATGGCTACACCTTC; CDR3 protein: CASSTGTGYNYGYTF
clone size: .; D gene: .; J gene: TRBJ2-1; V gene: TRBV5-1; CDR3 DNA: TGCGCCAGCAGCTTATCGGGGGACAGTTACAATGAGCAGTTCTTC; CDR3 protein: CASSLSGDSYNEQFF
clone size: .; D gene: .; J gene: TRBJ2-3; V gene: TRBV6-2/TRBV6-3; CDR3 DNA: TGTGCCAGCAGAGACGGGACAACTAGCACAGATACGCAGTATTTT; CDR3 protein: CASRDGTTSTDTQYF
clone size: .; D gene: TRBD1; J gene: TRBJ1-6; V gene: TRBV12-3/TRBV12-4; CDR3 DNA: TGTGCCAGCAGTTTGGAGCAGGGGGCTTGTTCACCCCTCCACTTT; CDR3 protein: CASSLEQGACSPLHF
clone size: .; D gene: .; J gene: TRBJ2-7; V gene: TRBV28; CDR3 DNA: TGTGCCAGCAGGGACTGTACCTACGAGCAGTACTTC; CDR3 protein: CASRDCTYEQYF
clone size: many; D gene: TRBD1; J gene: TRBJ2-3; V gene: TRBV20-1; CDR3 DNA: TGCAGTGCTAGGGCTTTTTACGAGACAGGGACGGATACGCAGTATTTT; CDR3 protein: CSARAFYETGTDTQYF
clone size: .; D gene: TRBD1; J gene: TRBJ2-2; V gene: TRBV7-8; CDR3 DNA: TGTGCCACGTACAGGGGAACCGGGGAGCTGTTTTTT; CDR3 protein: CATYRGTGELFF
clone size: once; D gene: TRBD2; J gene: TRBJ2-1; V gene: TRBV12-3/TRBV12-4; CDR3 DNA: TGTGCCAGCAGTTTTAGCGGGGACATCTACAATGAGCAGTTCTTC; CDR3 protein: CASSFSGDIYNEQFF
clone size: few; D gene: .; J gene: TRBJ2-7; V gene: TRBV7-9; CDR3 DNA: TGTGCCAGCAGCTTAGTGTTCTACGAGCAGTACTTC; CDR3 protein: CASSLVFYEQYF
clone size: .; D gene: .; J gene: TRBJ2-3; V gene: TRBV4-3; CDR3 DNA: TGCGCCAGCAGCCAAGACTGGAAAGGAGGAGGCGCAGATACGCAGTATTTT; CDR3 protein: CASSQDWKGGGADTQYF
clone size: few; D gene: TRBD2; J gene: TRBJ2-4; V gene: TRBV7-6; CDR3 DNA: TGTGCCAGCAGCTTAGAGGCGGGGGGCCCCTTAAACATTCAGTACTTC; CDR3 protein: CASSLEAGGPLNIQYF
clone size: few; D gene: TRBD2; J gene: TRBJ2-3; V gene: TRBV20-1; CDR3 DNA: TGCAGTGCTAGACGAGCGGGGGTCACAGATACGCAGTATTTT; CDR3 protein: CSARRAGVTDTQYF
clone size: few; D gene: .; J gene: TRBJ2-5; V gene: TRBV7-9; CDR3 DNA: TGTGCCAGCAGCCCCTTTACAGGCGGGACCCAGTACTTC; CDR3 protein: CASSPFTGGTQYF
clone size: few; D gene: TRBD1; J gene: TRBJ1-1; V gene: TRBV10-3; CDR3 DNA: TGTGCCATCAGTTGGCCAGGGGGCGCGGTCGCTTTCTTT; CDR3 protein: CAISWPGGAVAFF
clone size: .; D gene: .; J gene: TRBJ2-7; V gene: TRBV7-2; CDR3 DNA: TGTGCCAGCAGGAGGTCGGGGGCAGCCTACGAGCAGTACTTC; CDR3 protein: CASRRSGAAYEQYF